The present TCR beta chain was sequenced within a study of blood T cell repertoires in COVID-19. This clone was observed a handful of times. Assay used: immunoSEQ multiplex PCR; TCRdb lists only in-frame clones, some missing. The repertoire holds tens of thousands of clones, with 88% as singletons. Per germline, CDR1 KGHDR and CDR2 SFDVKD. This CDR3 comprises 14 residues. After removal of 3 bases from V and 9 bases from J, the junction contained 6 bases not matched to a gene. This TCR came from a human donor in a cohort sampled during active COVID-19. The chain joins TRBV24-1 to TRBJ2-1; 8 positions agree with TRBD2. The sample was peripheral blood. The CDR3 DNA is TGTGCCACCAGTGATGGCCGGGAGGGGTCTGAGCAGTTCTTC. Encoded protein: CATSDGREGSEQFF.